Below are 3 T cell receptor beta chains sequenced from a single sample in a study of cytomegalovirus exposure and HLA in healthy donors. The PCR employed 60 Vbeta primers together with 13 Jbeta primers. This table comes from immunoSEQ multiplex PCR, and its TCRdb copy is limited to in-frame clones, with some not included. The table shows some 120,000 clones, with around 81% occurring only once. Sequencing used PBMCs. The receptors derive from a woman aged 25 to 39 in good health and CMV-seronegative.

This sequence joins TRBV10-1 and TRBJ2-5; D is possibly TRBD1 (6 bases). This CDR3 comprises 15 residues. The germline V and J ends were trimmed by 8 bases and 2 bases, with 18 bases remaining between them. Looked up from germline, CDR1 is WNHNN and CDR2 is SYGVQD (reference sequence). Here the CDR3 DNA reads TGCGCCAGCTCAGAGAACACAGGGCGACAAGAGACCCAGTACTTC. Protein product: CASSENTGRQETQYF.

The CDR3 reads CASSLGQGASEQYF. CDR3 bases: TGTGCCAGCAGTTTGGGACAGGGGGCGTCCGAGCAGTACTTC. The gene calls are TRBV28 and TRBJ2-7; 12 bases line up with TRBD1. This CDR3 comprises 14 residues. V lost 3 bases to trimming and J lost 6 bases; unmatched junction nucleotides: 3. Germline-derived CDR1 and CDR2 are MDHEN and SYDVKM.

This chain connects TRBV11-2 to TRBJ1-4, with a possible D match to TRBD1 (5 bases). The CDR3 is 15 residues long. V lost 0 bases and J lost 2, with 7 bases in between. The germline V gene has CDR1 SGHAT and CDR2 FQNNGV. The CDR3 sequence: CASSLDPGTNEKLFF. CDR3 nucleotides: TGTGCCAGCAGCTTAGATCCAGGGACTAATGAAAAACTGTTTTTT.